The 5 T cell receptor beta chains below come from one sample, sequenced in a study of T cells expressing NK-cell markers (dated by TCRdb to the early 2020s). The method behind the library was 5' RACE. Sequencing used an Illumina HiSeq 2000. Each entry corresponds to one CDR3 protein sequence from reads that TCRdb reprocessed, and DNA is not given. The record for this sample contains 350,000 to 400,000 distinct CDR3 sequences. Of the sample, about 10% is held by the ten largest clones. What was sequenced was blood T cells: a sorted CD56 or NKG2C T cell subset, CD4+ or CD8+ T cells, or bulk PBMC T cells (not recorded which). Source of these receptors: a woman aged 50 to 60 in good health. Donor details come from another sample of the same person, matched by shared clones.

This rearrangement joins TRBV12-3 or TRBV12-4 to TRBJ1-6; TCRdb proposes TRBD1, but this gene call is untestable without DNA. The CDR3 consists of 14 residues. The CDR3 loop is CASTLGQRSSPLHF.

This sequence joins TRBV12-3 or TRBV12-4 and TRBJ2-3. The CDR3 runs 13 residues. The CDR3: CASSIAGENTQYF.

The rearrangement joins TRBV12-3 or TRBV12-4 to TRBJ2-3; TCRdb names TRBD2, which stays unverified in the absence of DNA. This CDR3 contains 15 residues. CDR3 amino acids: CASSLSGTPADTQYF.

The chain uses TRBV29-1 and TRBJ2-7. Germline V CDR1 and CDR2: SQVTM, ANQGSEA. CDR3 size: 12 residues. The CDR3 spells CSVLDDPYEQYF.

The genes are TRBV18 and TRBJ2-7; TCRdb gives TRBD2 as the D gene, but with no DNA this cannot be confirmed. The CDR3 totals 16 residues. CDR1 and CDR2 from the germline V gene are KGHSH and LQKENI. The CDR3 here is CASSPLPAQYAYEQYF. The whole variable domain, remainder taken from reference TRBV18 and TRBJ2-7, is NAGVMQNPRHLVRRRGQEARLRCSPMKGHSHVYWYRQLPEEGLKFMVYLQKENIIDESGMPKERFSAEFPKEGPSILRIQQVVRGDSAAYFCASSPLPAQYAYEQYFGPGTRLTVT.